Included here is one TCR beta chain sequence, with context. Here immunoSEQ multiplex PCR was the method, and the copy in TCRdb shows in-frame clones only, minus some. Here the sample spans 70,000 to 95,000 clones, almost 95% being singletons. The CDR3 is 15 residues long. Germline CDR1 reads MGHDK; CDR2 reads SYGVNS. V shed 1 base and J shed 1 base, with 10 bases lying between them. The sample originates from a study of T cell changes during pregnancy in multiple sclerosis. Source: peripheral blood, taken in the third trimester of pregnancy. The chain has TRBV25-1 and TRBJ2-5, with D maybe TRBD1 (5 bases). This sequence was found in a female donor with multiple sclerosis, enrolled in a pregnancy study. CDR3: CASSEFGRAQETQYF. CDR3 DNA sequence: TGTGCCAGCAGTGAATTCGGCAGGGCCCAAGAGACCCAGTACTTC.